Described below is a single TCR beta chain sequence and its context. Study processing details: The assay estimated nucleated cells by amplifying reference gene primers. The protocol was immunoSEQ multiplex PCR, while the TCRdb copy is restricted to in-frame clones and leaves out a portion. Clone size and V and J calls were adopted from that table, with D and trimming inferred from the DNA. The table includes more than 300,000 clones, around 87% detected once. This specimen comes from a study of blood T cell repertoires in COVID-19. About the research overall: Acute and convalescent COVID-19 specimens originated in the United States, Italy and Spain.

CDR1 and CDR2 from the germline V gene are MDHEN and SYDVKM. The CDR3 consists of 12 residues. Trimming left V 3 bases short and J 3 bases short, with 5 bases between. The study drew participants aged about 18 to 95 years from approximately 25 US areas. This rearrangement joins TRBV28 to TRBJ1-1; D unresolved. The origin of this receptor is a middle-aged man in a cohort exposed to, infected with or recovered from COVID-19 (not recorded which). Sequenced material: PBMCs or T cells enriched from blood (not recorded which). CDR3 amino acids: CASSFADTEAFF. Here the CDR3 DNA reads TGTGCCAGCAGTTTTGCGGACACTGAAGCTTTCTTT.